A selection of T cell receptor beta chains follows, all from one sample in a study of early T cells in non-severe SARS-CoV-2 infection. TCRdb passed the 5' RACE reads through MiXCR, listing each CDR3 protein once. The sample has 55,000 to 65,000 distinct CDR3 sequences, about 10% seen once. The material sequenced was whole blood. The receptors come from an adult who was a healthcare worker with PCR-confirmed SARS-CoV-2 infection or an uninfected control (not recorded which). The CDR3 runs from the conserved cysteine through the conserved F or W. D genes are given only for firm matches. A clone size is listed for some rows: how often the clone was seen (once, few, many), or a class if it is expanded.

NA | TRBJ1-6 | TRBV6-2/TRBV6-3 | NA | TGTGCCAGCAGTCGGGGAGACAGGACCTCGGGAAATTCACCCCTCCACTTT | CASSRGDRTSGNSPLHF
few | TRBJ2-5 | TRBV29-1 | NA | TGCAGCGTTGGAGGTCCAGAGACCCAGTACTTC | CSVGGPETQYF
NA | TRBJ2-5 | TRBV10-2 | TRBD2 | TGCGCCAGCAGGACTAGCGGGTCCTTCCAAGAGGCCCAGTACTTC | CASRTSGSFQEAQYF
few | TRBJ1-5 | TRBV12-3/TRBV12-4 | NA | TGTGCCAGCAGCCCTGCGCAGGGTAGCAATCAGCCCCAGCATTTT | CASSPAQGSNQPQHF
NA | TRBJ2-1 | TRBV4-3 | TRBD2 | TGCGCCAGCAGCCGCCGACTAGCGGGAAGTTCCTACAATGAGCAGTTCTTC | CASSRRLAGSSYNEQFF
many | TRBJ2-7 | TRBV11-1 | TRBD2 | TGTGCCAGCAGCGCCGGAGCGGGGGCTTCCTACGAGCAGTACTTC | CASSAGAGASYEQYF
NA | TRBJ2-1 | TRBV5-5 | TRBD2 | TGTGCCAGCAGCTGGACCGGGACTAGCGGATACAATGAGCAGTTCTTC | CASSWTGTSGYNEQFF
many | TRBJ2-6 | TRBV7-9 | NA | TGTGCCAGCAGCCGACAGGACTCTGGGGCCAACGTCCTGACTTTC | CASSRQDSGANVLTF
few | TRBJ2-1 | TRBV5-4 | TRBD2 | TGTGCCAGCAGCGTCTCCGGGACTAGCGGGATCTACAATGAGCAGTTCTTC | CASSVSGTSGIYNEQFF
many | TRBJ2-1 | TRBV24-1 | NA | TGTGCCACCAGTAATGAAAGGGCCCAGAACAATGAGCAGTTCTTC | CATSNERAQNNEQFF
few | TRBJ1-1 | TRBV14 | TRBD1 | TGTGCCAGCAGCCAGACGGACAGGGCATCTGAAGCTTTCTTT | CASSQTDRASEAFF
many | TRBJ1-1 | TRBV7-2 | NA | TGTGCCAGCAGCTTAATGAGGCAGGCTGAAGCTTTCTTT | CASSLMRQAEAFF
few | TRBJ1-1 | TRBV12-3/TRBV12-4 | NA | TGTGCCAGCAGTTTTTCCCTTCGGGACACTGAAGCTTTCTTT | CASSFSLRDTEAFF
NA | TRBJ1-6 | TRBV5-6 | NA | TGTGCCAGCAGCTTTAAGAGCTCCTATAATTCACCCCTCCACTTT | CASSFKSSYNSPLHF
many | TRBJ2-3 | TRBV11-2 | TRBD2 | TGTGCCAGCAGCTTATGGGGTAGCGGGACTAGCACAGATACGCAGTATTTT | CASSLWGSGTSTDTQYF
few | TRBJ1-3 | TRBV13 | NA | TGTGCCAGCAGCTTACGACAGCCTGGAAACACCATATATTTT | CASSLRQPGNTIYF
NA | TRBJ1-3 | TRBV20-1 | NA | TGCAGTGCGACAACGAGCTCTGGAAACACCATATATTTT | CSATTSSGNTIYF
few | TRBJ2-1 | TRBV10-1 | NA | TGCGCCAGCAGTGATAGGGGTTTACTATACAATGAGCAGTTCTTC | CASSDRGLLYNEQFF
many | TRBJ2-7 | TRBV20-1 | TRBD2 | TGCAGTGCTGCCAGCGGGAGTTCCCCCTACGAGCAGTACTTC | CSAASGSSPYEQYF
few | TRBJ2-5 | TRBV3-1 | TRBD1 | TGTGCCAGCAGCCGTAACAGGGGAGAGACCCAGTACTTC | CASSRNRGETQYF
NA | TRBJ2-7 | TRBV7-2 | TRBD1 | TGTGCCAGCAGTCGCCACCCACAGGGGCCCGAGCAGTACTTC | CASSRHPQGPEQYF
few | TRBJ2-4 | TRBV5-1 | TRBD2 | TGCGCCAGCAGCTTGGGGGCTAGCGGGGAGCGGAACATTCAGTACTTC | CASSLGASGERNIQYF
medium-sized | TRBJ2-1 | TRBV7-9 | NA | TGTGCCAGCGGCGGGCGGAAAAATGAGCAGTTCTTC | CASGGRKNEQFF
once | TRBJ2-7 | TRBV7-6 | NA | TGTGCCAGCAGCCTCTACCGGGCCCCCTACGAGCAGTACTTC | CASSLYRAPYEQYF
NA | TRBJ2-3 | TRBV29-1 | NA | TGCAGCGTTGTATCCAGAATGGGGGGCAAGAATCCAGATACGCAGTATTTT | CSVVSRMGGKNPDTQYF
many | TRBJ2-3 | TRBV12-3/TRBV12-4 | TRBD1 | TGTGCCAGCAGGTGGACAGGGTATAGCACAGATACGCAGTATTTT | CASRWTGYSTDTQYF
many | TRBJ2-7 | TRBV4-2 | TRBD2 | TGTGCCAGCAGCCAATATGAGCCTTCCGGGGGGACCTACGAGCAGTACTTC | CASSQYEPSGGTYEQYF
few | TRBJ2-1 | TRBV10-3 | TRBD2 | TGTGCCATCGCCTCCGGGACTAGCGGGAAGAATGAGCAGTTCTTC | CAIASGTSGKNEQFF
few | TRBJ1-2 | TRBV25-1 | NA | TGTGCCAGCAGTCCCCCAGTCGGGGAGGCCTATGGCTACACCTTC | CASSPPVGEAYGYTF
NA | TRBJ2-1 | TRBV29-1 | TRBD2 | TGCAGCGGGAAAGCGGGAGTGCCCTACAATGAGCAGTTCTTC | CSGKAGVPYNEQFF
few | TRBJ2-5 | TRBV7-2 | NA | TGTGCCAGCAGCTTAGAAGGCAGGGGCTTGGAGACCCAGTACTTC | CASSLEGRGLETQYF
few | TRBJ2-7 | TRBV18 | NA | TGTGCCAGCTCACCAGCAAACTACGAGCAGTACTTC | CASSPANYEQYF
few | TRBJ2-7 | TRBV3-1 | TRBD2 | TGTGCCAGCAGGCTAGCGGGCTCCTACGAGCAGTACTTC | CASRLAGSYEQYF
many | TRBJ2-5 | TRBV7-3 | TRBD2 | TGTGCCAGCAGCCCTTCTAGCGGGAGGGTGAAGACCCAGTACTTC | CASSPSSGRVKTQYF
many | TRBJ2-1 | TRBV11-2 | TRBD2 | TGTGCCAGCAGCTCCACTAGCGGGAGTGCCCCCTACAATGAGCAGTTCTTC | CASSSTSGSAPYNEQFF
many | TRBJ2-1 | TRBV28 | NA | TGTGCCAGCTCATTGCGGGACAATGAGCAGTTCTTC | CASSLRDNEQFF
NA | TRBJ1-1 | TRBV7-9 | TRBD1 | TGTGCCAGTCTACAGGGGCACACTGAAGCTTTCTTT | CASLQGHTEAFF
many | TRBJ2-7 | TRBV18 | NA | TGTGCCAGCTCAGCTGGGACCTACGAGCAGTACTTC | CASSAGTYEQYF
NA | TRBJ2-7 | TRBV21-1 | NA | TGTGCCAGCAGCGGACAGGGGGATTCCTACGAGCAGTACTTC | CASSGQGDSYEQYF
many | TRBJ2-1 | TRBV14 | NA | TGTGCCAGCAGCCGGGAGGAGTTGGATGAGCAGTTCTTC | CASSREELDEQFF
few | TRBJ1-5 | TRBV6-2/TRBV6-3 | NA | TGTGCCAGCAGTAACCGGGGGGAGGGCAATCAGCCCCAGCATTTT | CASSNRGEGNQPQHF
many | TRBJ2-5 | TRBV14 | TRBD1 | TGTGCCAGCAGCCAAGGGGACAGGGGAGCGGAGACCCAGTACTTC | CASSQGDRGAETQYF
few | TRBJ2-1 | TRBV7-9 | NA | TGTGCCAGCAGCCCCCAGGGACCTCGCTACAATGAGCAGTTCTTC | CASSPQGPRYNEQFF
many | TRBJ2-2 | TRBV12-3/TRBV12-4 | TRBD1 | TGTGCCACCCAGTCCGACAGGGGACTTGAGAACACCGGGGAGCTGTTTTTT | CATQSDRGLENTGELFF
NA | TRBJ1-5 | TRBV11-2 | NA | TGTGCCAGCAGCATCTCGACGGATAGCAATCAGCCCCAGCATTTT | CASSISTDSNQPQHF
many | TRBJ2-7 | TRBV12-3/TRBV12-4 | TRBD2 | TGTGCCAGCAGTTCCCCCCGACTAGCGGGAAAGTCTAAGCAGTACTTC | CASSSPRLAGKSKQYF
few | TRBJ2-1 | TRBV4-1 | NA | TGCGCCAGCAGCCAAATAGACGCTAGCTCCTACAATGAGCAGTTCTTC | CASSQIDASSYNEQFF
many | TRBJ2-5 | TRBV29-1 | NA | TGCAGCGTTGAAGACACAGGGCGACAAGAGACCCAGTACTTC | CSVEDTGRQETQYF
few | TRBJ2-1 | TRBV2 | TRBD2 | TGTGCCAGCAGTGACCAAGCGGGAGGGATTTACAATGAGCAGTTCTTC | CASSDQAGGIYNEQFF
few | TRBJ2-5 | TRBV21-1 | NA | TGTGCCAGCAGCAAAGCGCCGGGACGGTGGCTGGAGACCCAGTACTTC | CASSKAPGRWLETQYF
NA | TRBJ2-5 | TRBV29-1 | NA | TGCAGCGGGGGACTGATGGAGACCCAGTACTTC | CSGGLMETQYF
few | TRBJ2-4 | TRBV11-2 | NA | TGTGCCAGCAGCCTAAGCCAGGGGAACATTCAGTACTTC | CASSLSQGNIQYF
many | TRBJ1-2 | TRBV20-1 | NA | TGCAGTACGACAGTTAACTATGGCTACACCTTC | CSTTVNYGYTF